This TCR beta chain originates from a study of T cells in Graves' hyperthyroidism and ophthalmopathy. Uncontrolled infection, other autoimmune disease, pregnancy or lactation barred patients from enrollment. Trimming took 2 bases from V and 4 from J; bases not matched to a gene: 4. This CDR3 has 14 residues. Germline CDR1 and CDR2: SGHTA and FQGNSA. The sample holds many counts of this clonotype. Using RNA transcripts as the source, TCR beta CDR3 regions were amplified. A first-round RT-PCR of the TCR CDR3 used the HTBI primer set. Each CDR3 protein is one row after TCRdb ran MiXCR on the multiplex PCR reads. This table holds more than 350,000 distinct CDR3 sequences, nearly 15% found once.

Sequences were obtained from blood. The genes are TRBV7-2 and TRBJ2-7; 8 bases line up with TRBD2. This TCR came from a woman aged 60-75 years with Graves' ophthalmopathy. DNA of the CDR3: TGTGCCAGCAGCTTACAGCGGGGGTTGTACGAGCAGTACTTC. Translation gives CASSLQRGLYEQYF.